The source of this T cell receptor (beta chain) is a study of shared clonotypes between healthy human individuals. Study findings and constraints: Sequencing depth was expected to affect clonotype sharing among donors.

To note about this clone: Antigen specificity is unknown.

Sequencing used immunoSEQ multiplex PCR; TCRdb keeps in-frame clones, though not all of them. Here the sample spans roughly 2.4 million clones, more than 90% being singletons. Donors comprised healthy HIV-negative adults lacking recent acute infections or vaccinations. After removal of 4 bases from V and 9 bases from J, the junction contained 16 bases not matched to a gene. CDR1 is SGDLS, CDR2 YYNGEE, per germline. The CDR3 covers 16 residues. The sample taken for sequencing was naive CD4+ T cells sorted from blood. Subset noted: CD45RA+ positively selected. The source is a man aged 18 to 30 in good health. The genes are TRBV9 and TRBJ2-1; TRBD2 matches at 7 bases. This CDR3 reads CASSPEGRERFAEQFF. For the CDR3, the DNA is TGTGCCAGCAGCCCTGAAGGGCGGGAGAGGTTTGCTGAGCAGTTCTTC.